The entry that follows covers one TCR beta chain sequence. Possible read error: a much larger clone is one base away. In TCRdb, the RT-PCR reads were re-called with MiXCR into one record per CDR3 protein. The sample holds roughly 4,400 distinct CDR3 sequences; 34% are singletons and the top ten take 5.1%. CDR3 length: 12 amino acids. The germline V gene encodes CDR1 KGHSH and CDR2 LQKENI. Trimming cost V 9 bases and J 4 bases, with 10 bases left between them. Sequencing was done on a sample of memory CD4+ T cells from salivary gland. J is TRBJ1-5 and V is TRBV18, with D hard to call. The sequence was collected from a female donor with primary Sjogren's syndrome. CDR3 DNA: TGTGCCAGATCATCCGAAAATCAGCCCCAGCATTTT. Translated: CARSSENQPQHF.